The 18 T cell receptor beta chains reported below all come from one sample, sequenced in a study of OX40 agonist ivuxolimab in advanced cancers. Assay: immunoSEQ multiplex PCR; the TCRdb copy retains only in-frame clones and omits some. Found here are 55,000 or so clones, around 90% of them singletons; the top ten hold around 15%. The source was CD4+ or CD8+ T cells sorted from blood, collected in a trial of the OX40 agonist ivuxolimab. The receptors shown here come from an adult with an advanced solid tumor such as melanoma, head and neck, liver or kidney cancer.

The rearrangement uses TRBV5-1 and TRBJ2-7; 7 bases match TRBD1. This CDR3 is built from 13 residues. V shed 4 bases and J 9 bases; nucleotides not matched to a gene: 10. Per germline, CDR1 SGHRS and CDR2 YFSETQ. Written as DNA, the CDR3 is TGCGCCAGCAGCCCACTGCACAGGGGCGGGCAGTACTTC. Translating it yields CASSPLHRGGQYF.

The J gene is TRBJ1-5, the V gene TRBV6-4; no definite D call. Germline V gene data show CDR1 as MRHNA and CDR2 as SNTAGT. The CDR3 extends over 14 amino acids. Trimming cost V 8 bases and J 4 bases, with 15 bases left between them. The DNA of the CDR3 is TGTGCCAGCGACTTTATAGGGTTTAATCAGCCCCAGCATTTT. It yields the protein CASDFIGFNQPQHF.

CDR3 nucleotides: TGTGCCAGCAGTTGGGGGGCCATGACGCCCCAGCATTTT. Protein product: CASSWGAMTPQHF. V gene TRBV28 combines with J gene TRBJ1-5; a possible D gene is TRBD1 (6 bases). Germline CDR1 reads MDHEN; CDR2 reads SYDVKM. This CDR3 has 13 amino acids. Deletions cut 4 bases from V and 9 bases from J, with 13 bases between.

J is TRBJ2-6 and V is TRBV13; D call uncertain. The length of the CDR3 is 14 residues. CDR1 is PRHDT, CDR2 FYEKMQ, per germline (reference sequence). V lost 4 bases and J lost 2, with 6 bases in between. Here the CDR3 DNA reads TGTGCCAGCAGCTCCGGAGCTGGGGCCAACGTCCTGACTTTC. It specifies CASSSGAGANVLTF. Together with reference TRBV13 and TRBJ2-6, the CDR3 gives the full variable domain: AAGVIQSPRHLIKEKRETATLKCYPIPRHDTVYWYQQGPGQDPQFLISFYEKMQSDKGSIPDRFSAQQFSDYHSELNMSSLELGDSALYFCASSSGAGANVLTFGAGSRLTVL.

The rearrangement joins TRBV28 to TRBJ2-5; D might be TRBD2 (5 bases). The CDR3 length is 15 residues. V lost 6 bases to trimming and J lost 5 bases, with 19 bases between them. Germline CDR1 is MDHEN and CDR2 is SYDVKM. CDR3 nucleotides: TGTGCCAGCAGCAAAGGAGGCTCCTGGGATGAGACCCAGTACTTC. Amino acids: CASSKGGSWDETQYF.

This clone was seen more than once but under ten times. The CDR3 coding sequence is TGTGCCAGTAGATACTATAGGAACACTGAAGCTTTCTTT. It is translated as CASRYYRNTEAFF. This chain joins TRBV19 and TRBJ1-1; unclear D gene. Trimming shortened V by 6 bases and J by 1 base, and 9 bases separated the two germline ends. Germline lookup yields CDR1 LNHDA and CDR2 SQIVND (reference sequence). This CDR3 is built from 13 residues. The full variable domain, rest sourced from reference TRBV19 and TRBJ1-1, is DGGITQSPKYLFRKEGQNVTLSCEQNLNHDAMYWYRQDPGQGLRLIYYSQIVNDFQKGDIAEGYSVSREKKESFPLTVTSAQKNPTAFYLCASRYYRNTEAFFGQGTRLTVV.

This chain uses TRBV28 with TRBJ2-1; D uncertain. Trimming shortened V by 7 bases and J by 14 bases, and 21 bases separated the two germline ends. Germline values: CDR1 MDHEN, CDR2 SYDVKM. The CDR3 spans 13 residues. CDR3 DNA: TGTGCCAGCACCATCCCCCCGGAGTCTAGGAAGTTCTTC. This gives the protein CASTIPPESRKFF.

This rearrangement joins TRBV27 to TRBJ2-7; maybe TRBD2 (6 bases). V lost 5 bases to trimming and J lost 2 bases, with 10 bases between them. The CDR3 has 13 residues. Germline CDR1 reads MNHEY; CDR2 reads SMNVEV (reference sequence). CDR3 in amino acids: CASSAGRAYEQYF. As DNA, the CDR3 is TGTGCCAGCAGTGCGGGACGAGCCTACGAGCAGTACTTC.

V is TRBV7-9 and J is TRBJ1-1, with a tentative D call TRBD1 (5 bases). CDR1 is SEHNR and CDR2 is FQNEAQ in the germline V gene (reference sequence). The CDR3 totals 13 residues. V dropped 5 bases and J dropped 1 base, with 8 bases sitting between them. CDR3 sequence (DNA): TGTGCCAGCAGCCCGACAGAGAACACTGAAGCTTTCTTT. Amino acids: CASSPTENTEAFF. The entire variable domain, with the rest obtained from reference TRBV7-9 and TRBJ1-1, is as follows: DTGVSQNPRHKITKRGQNVTFRCDPISEHNRLYWYRQTLGQGPEFLTYFQNEAQLEKSRLLSDRFSAERPKGSFSTLEIQRTEQGDSAMYLCASSPTENTEAFFGQGTRLTVV.

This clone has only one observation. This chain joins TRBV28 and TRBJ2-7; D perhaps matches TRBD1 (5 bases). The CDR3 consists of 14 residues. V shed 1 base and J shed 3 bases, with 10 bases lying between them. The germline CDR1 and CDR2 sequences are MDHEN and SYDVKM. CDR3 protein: CASSLLDTDYEQYF. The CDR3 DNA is TGTGCCAGCAGTTTATTGGACACCGACTACGAGCAGTACTTC.

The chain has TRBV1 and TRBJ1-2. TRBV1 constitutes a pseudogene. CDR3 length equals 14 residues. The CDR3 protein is CTSSQGGMGYGYTF. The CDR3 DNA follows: TGCACCAGCAGCCAGGGGGGCATGGGCTATGGCTACACCTTC.

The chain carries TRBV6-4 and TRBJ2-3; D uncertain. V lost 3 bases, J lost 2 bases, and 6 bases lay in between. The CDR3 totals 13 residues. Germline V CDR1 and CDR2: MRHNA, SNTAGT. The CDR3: CASSERLTDTQYF. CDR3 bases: TGTGCCAGCAGTGAAAGACTCACAGATACGCAGTATTTT.

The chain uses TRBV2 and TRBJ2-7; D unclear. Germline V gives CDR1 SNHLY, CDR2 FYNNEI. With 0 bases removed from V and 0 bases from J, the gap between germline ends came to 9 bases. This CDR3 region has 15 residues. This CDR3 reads CASSEAPVPSYEQYF. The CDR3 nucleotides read TGTGCCAGCAGTGAAGCGCCGGTTCCCTCCTACGAGCAGTACTTC.

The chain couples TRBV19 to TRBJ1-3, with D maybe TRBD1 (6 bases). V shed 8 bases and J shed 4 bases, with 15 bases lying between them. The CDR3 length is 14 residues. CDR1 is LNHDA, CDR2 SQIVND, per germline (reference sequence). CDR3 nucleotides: TGTGCCAGTTCTAAGGACAGAGAAGGAAACACCATATATTTT. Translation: CASSKDREGNTIYF.

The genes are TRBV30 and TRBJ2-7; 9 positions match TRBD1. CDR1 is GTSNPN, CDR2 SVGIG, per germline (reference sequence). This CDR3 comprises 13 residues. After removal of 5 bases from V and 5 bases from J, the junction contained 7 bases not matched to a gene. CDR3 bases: TGTGCCTGGGGAGGACAGGGGTGGGACGAGCAGTACTTC. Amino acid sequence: CAWGGQGWDEQYF.

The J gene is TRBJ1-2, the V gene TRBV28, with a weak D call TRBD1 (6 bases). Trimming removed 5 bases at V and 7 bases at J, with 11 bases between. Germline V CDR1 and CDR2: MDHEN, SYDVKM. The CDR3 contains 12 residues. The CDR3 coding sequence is TGTGCCAGCAGTACGCAGGGGTTTGGCTACACCTTC. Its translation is CASSTQGFGYTF.

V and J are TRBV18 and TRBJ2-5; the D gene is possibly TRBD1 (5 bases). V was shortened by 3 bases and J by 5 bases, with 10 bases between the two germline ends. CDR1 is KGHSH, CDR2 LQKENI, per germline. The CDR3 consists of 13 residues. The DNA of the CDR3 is TGTGCCAGCTCACCTCAGGGTTTGGAGACCCAGTACTTC. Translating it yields CASSPQGLETQYF.

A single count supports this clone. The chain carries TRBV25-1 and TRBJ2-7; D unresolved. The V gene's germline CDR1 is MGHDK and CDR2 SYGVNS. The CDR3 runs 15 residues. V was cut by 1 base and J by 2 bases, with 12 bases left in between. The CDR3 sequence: CASSEFGQITYEQYF. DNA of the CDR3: TGTGCCAGCAGTGAATTTGGTCAGATTACCTACGAGCAGTACTTC.